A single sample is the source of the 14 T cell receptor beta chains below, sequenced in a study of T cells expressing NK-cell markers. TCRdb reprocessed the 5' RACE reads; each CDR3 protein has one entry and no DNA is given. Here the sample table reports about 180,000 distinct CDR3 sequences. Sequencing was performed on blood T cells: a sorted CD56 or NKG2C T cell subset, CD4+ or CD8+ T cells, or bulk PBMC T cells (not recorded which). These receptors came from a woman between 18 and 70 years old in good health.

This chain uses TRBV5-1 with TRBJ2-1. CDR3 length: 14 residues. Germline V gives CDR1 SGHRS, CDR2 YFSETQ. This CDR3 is CASSHTPSYNEQFF.

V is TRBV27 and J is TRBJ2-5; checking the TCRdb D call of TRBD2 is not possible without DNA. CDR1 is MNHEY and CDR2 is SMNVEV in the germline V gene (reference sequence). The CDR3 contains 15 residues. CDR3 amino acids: CASKHSGGAPETQYF.

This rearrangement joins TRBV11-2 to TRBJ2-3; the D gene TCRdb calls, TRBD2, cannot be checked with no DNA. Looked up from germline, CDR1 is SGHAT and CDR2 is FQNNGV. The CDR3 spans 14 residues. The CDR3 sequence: CASSRGGTADTQYF.

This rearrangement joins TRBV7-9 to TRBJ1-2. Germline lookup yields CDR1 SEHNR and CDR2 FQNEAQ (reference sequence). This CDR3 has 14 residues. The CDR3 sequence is CASSLVADLYGYTF.

The CDR3 here is CSARPQTNNEQFF. The chain links TRBV20-1 to TRBJ2-1; TCRdb lists TRBD2, though no DNA is available to test this call. The CDR3 spans 13 residues. The V gene's germline CDR1 is DFQATT and CDR2 SNEGSKA (reference sequence).

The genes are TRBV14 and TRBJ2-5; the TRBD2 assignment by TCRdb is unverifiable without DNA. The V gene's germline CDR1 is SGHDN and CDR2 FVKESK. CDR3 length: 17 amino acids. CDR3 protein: CASSHRTSGAPQETQYF.

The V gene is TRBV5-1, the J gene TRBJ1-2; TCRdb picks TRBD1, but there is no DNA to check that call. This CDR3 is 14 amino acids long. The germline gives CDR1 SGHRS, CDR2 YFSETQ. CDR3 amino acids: CASSLDREFDGYTF.

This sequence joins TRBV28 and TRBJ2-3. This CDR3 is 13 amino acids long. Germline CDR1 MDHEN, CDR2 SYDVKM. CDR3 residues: CASSFGVPDTQYF.

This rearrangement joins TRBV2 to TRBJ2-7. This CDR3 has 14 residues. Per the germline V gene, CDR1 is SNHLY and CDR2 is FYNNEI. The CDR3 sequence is CASSEGLGYYEQYF.

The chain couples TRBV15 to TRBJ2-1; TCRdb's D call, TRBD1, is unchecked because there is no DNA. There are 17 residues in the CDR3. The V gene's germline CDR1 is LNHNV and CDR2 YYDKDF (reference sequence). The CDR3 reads CATSGPPGGGSYNEQFF.

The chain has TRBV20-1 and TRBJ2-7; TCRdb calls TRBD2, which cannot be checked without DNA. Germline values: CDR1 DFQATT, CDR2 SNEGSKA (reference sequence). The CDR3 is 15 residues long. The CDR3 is CSARDAGTSGDEQYF.

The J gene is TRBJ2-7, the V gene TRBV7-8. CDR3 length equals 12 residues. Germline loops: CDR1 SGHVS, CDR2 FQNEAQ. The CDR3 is CASSSLLGEQYF.

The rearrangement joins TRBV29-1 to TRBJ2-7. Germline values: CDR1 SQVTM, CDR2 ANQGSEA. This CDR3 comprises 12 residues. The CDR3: CSVGGIANEQYF.

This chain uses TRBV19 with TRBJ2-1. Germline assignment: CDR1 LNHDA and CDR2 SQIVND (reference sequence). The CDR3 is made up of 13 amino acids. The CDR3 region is CASSIGPKNEQFF.